This T cell receptor (beta chain) was obtained from a study of T-cell memory formation after mild COVID-19. Study details: For the most part, TCR clusters were specific to one donor. General study points: Within pre-infection memory, some responding clones were found, suggesting cross-reactive memory joined. Proof of SARS-CoV-2 specificity was absent for the second-wave clones that crested on day 37.

TCRdb re-derived calls from the 5' RACE reads in MiXCR, one entry per CDR3 protein. The table lists 200,000 to 250,000 distinct CDR3 sequences, approximately 30% of them singletons. In the case of this clonotype: Its antigen remains unidentified.

Germline V gives CDR1 SGHAT, CDR2 FQNNGV. This CDR3 is 16 amino acids long. V was clipped by 7 bases and J by 2 bases; unmatched bases: 8. This rearrangement joins TRBV11-2 to TRBJ2-1, with 10 bases fitting TRBD2. Sequencing input: PBMCs or a T cell subset sorted from them (not recorded which). This receptor was taken from an adult woman who had mild COVID-19 (a few samples of this study predate the infection). Cell type and time point are not known. CDR3 nucleotide sequence: TGTGCCAGCAACCATCTAGCGGGAGTGACCTACAATGAGCAGTTCTTC. Protein product: CASNHLAGVTYNEQFF.